This T cell receptor beta chain is from a study of monozygotic twins with inflammatory bowel disease. This CDR3 comprises 14 residues. CDR1 is MNHEY and CDR2 is SMNVEV in the germline V gene (reference sequence). The team made cDNA by running eight separate reactions for each sample. TCRdb derives one entry per CDR3 protein from the 5' RACE reads, leaving out DNA. This sample lists about 350,000 distinct CDR3 sequences; its ten largest clones have 2% to 2.5%. The chain employs TRBV27 and TRBJ1-1. Specimen: blood. This TCR was sampled from a human donor with ulcerative colitis or Crohn's disease, or a healthy co-twin of an affected twin (not recorded which). The CDR3 here is CATRSVSVLTEAFF.